This TCR beta chain was retrieved from a study of T cells in Graves' hyperthyroidism and ophthalmopathy. The source material, RNA transcripts, was used to amplify TCR beta CDR3 regions. When the TCR CDR3 underwent first-round RT-PCR, the HTBI primer set was used. TCRdb ran MiXCR on the multiplex PCR reads and lists one entry per CDR3 protein. The table lists fewer than 650,000 distinct CDR3 sequences, over 35% of them singletons. A patient was excluded if there was uncontrolled infection, other autoimmune disease, pregnancy or lactation. The germline V gene encodes CDR1 SEHNR and CDR2 FQNEAQ (reference sequence). This CDR3 spans 14 amino acids. V lost 5 bases, J lost 5 bases, and 9 bases stayed unmatched.

The chain couples TRBV7-9 to TRBJ2-7; 7 bases agree with TRBD1. Sequencing input: peripheral blood or thyroid tissue (not recorded which). The clonotype originates from an adult woman with Graves' disease, either hyperthyroidism or ophthalmopathy (not recorded which). CDR3 residues: CASSHRDSEDEQYF. The CDR3 DNA follows: TGTGCCAGCAGCCACCGGGACAGCGAGGACGAGCAGTACTTC.